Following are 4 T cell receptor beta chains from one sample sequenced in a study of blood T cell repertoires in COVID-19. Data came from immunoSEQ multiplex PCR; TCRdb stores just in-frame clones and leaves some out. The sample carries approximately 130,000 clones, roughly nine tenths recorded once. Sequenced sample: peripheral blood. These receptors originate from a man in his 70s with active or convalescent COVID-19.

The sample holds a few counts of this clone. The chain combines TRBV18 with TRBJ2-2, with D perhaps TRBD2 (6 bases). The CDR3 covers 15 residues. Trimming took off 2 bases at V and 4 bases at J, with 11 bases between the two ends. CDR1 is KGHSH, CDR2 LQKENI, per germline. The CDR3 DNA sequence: TGTGCCAGCTCACCAGGCGGAGGGGCCACCGGGGAGCTGTTTTTT. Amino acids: CASSPGGGATGELFF.

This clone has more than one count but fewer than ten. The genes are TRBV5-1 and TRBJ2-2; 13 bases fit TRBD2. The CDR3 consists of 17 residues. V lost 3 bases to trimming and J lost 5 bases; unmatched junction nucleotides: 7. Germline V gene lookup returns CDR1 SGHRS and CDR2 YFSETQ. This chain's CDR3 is CASSSVGGLAGTGELFF. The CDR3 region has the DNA TGCGCCAGCAGCTCCGTCGGGGGACTAGCGGGGACCGGGGAGCTGTTTTTT.

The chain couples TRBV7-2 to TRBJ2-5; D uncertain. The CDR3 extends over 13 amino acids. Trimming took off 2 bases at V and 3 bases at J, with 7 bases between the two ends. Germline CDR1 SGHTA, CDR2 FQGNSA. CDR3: CASSLPGKETQYF. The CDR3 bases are TGTGCCAGCAGCTTACCAGGAAAAGAGACCCAGTACTTC.

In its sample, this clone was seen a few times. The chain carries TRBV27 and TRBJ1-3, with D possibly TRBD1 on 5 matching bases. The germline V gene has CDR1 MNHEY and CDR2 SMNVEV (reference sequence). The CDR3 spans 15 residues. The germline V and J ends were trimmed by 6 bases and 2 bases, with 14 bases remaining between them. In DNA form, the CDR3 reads TGTGCCAGCAGGCGGCAGGGAAACCCTGGAAACACCATATATTTT. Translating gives CASRRQGNPGNTIYF.